Below are 4 T cell receptor beta chains sequenced from a single sample in a study of T cell responses to AZD1222 COVID-19 vaccine. Sequenced by immunoSEQ multiplex PCR; TCRdb stores in-frame clones only, minus some. This sample has approximately 100,000 clones, with around nine tenths found just once. The specimen comprised peripheral blood, sampled on day 0 of AZD1222 vaccination. The receptors were gathered from an adult in good health.

This chain connects TRBV19 to TRBJ2-1; D gene uncertain. V shed 5 bases and J shed 3 bases, with 8 bases lying between them. This CDR3 is 13 amino acids long. Germline CDR1 LNHDA, CDR2 SQIVND (reference sequence). The CDR3, as DNA: TGTGCCAGTAGTTATGGCAGCTACAATGAGCAGTTCTTC. It yields the protein CASSYGSYNEQFF.

V is TRBV18 and J is TRBJ1-5; 9 positions match TRBD1. Germline CDR1 reads KGHSH; CDR2 reads LQKENI. The CDR3 consists of 17 residues. J was trimmed by 7 bases and V by 1 base; bases with no gene match: 11. The CDR3 region is CASSPLPPDRGKQPQHF. DNA of the CDR3: TGTGCCAGCTCACCACTACCGCCTGACAGGGGGAAACAGCCCCAGCATTTT.

This chain joins TRBV9 and TRBJ2-7; perhaps TRBD2 as D (6 bases). Germline values: CDR1 SGDLS, CDR2 YYNGEE. The CDR3 has 14 amino acids. With 1 base removed from V and 2 bases from J, the gap between germline ends came to 10 bases. The CDR3 here is CASSVTTGAYEQYF. Written as DNA, the CDR3 is TGTGCCAGCAGCGTAACTACGGGAGCCTACGAGCAGTACTTC. The full variable domain, its missing parts supplied by reference TRBV9 and TRBJ2-7, is DSGVTQTPKHLITATGQRVTLRCSPRSGDLSVYWYQQSLDQGLQFLIQYYNGEERAKGNILERFSAQQFPDLHSELNLSSLELGDSALYFCASSVTTGAYEQYFGPGTRLTVT.

V is TRBV5-4 and J is TRBJ2-5; TRBD1 is a possible D gene (7 bases). CDR3 length: 17 residues. Deletions cut 4 bases from V and 5 bases from J, with 24 bases between. The germline V gene encodes CDR1 SGHNT and CDR2 YYREEE (reference sequence). CDR3 residues: CASSRNAGQSSGETQYF. In DNA, the CDR3 is TGTGCCAGCAGCAGAAACGCGGGACAGTCCTCGGGGGAGACCCAGTACTTC. The whole variable domain, filled in from reference TRBV5-4 and TRBJ2-5, reads ETGVTQSPTHLIKTRGQQVTLRCSSQSGHNTVSWYQQALGQGPQFIFQYYREEENGRGNFPPRFSGLQFPNYSSELNVNALELDDSALYLCASSRNAGQSSGETQYFGPGTRLLVL.